This T cell receptor (beta chain) emerged from a study of T cell repertoires in cytomegalovirus infection. This clonotype was recorded a few times. Its specificity is not known. CDR3 length: 15 amino acids. Trimming pared 1 base from V and 4 bases from J, leaving 10 bases between. Germline V gene sequence: CDR1 MNHEY, CDR2 SVGEGT. TCRdb re-analysed the reads in MiXCR, keeping a single row per CDR3 protein. The repertoire holds 45,000 to 75,000 distinct CDR3 sequences, with roughly 32% as singletons. The sequence was obtained from a human donor in good health (CMV status not recorded). Some clones in this sample may be carry-over from other donors' samples. The chain combines TRBV6-2 or TRBV6-3 with TRBJ2-2, with a possible D match to TRBD1 (6 bases). Material for sequencing was PBMCs, sequenced either directly or after in vitro stimulation (not recorded which). The CDR3 is CASSYYSRGTGELFF. CDR3 sequence (DNA): TGTGCCAGCAGTTACTACAGCAGGGGCACCGGGGAGCTGTTTTTT.